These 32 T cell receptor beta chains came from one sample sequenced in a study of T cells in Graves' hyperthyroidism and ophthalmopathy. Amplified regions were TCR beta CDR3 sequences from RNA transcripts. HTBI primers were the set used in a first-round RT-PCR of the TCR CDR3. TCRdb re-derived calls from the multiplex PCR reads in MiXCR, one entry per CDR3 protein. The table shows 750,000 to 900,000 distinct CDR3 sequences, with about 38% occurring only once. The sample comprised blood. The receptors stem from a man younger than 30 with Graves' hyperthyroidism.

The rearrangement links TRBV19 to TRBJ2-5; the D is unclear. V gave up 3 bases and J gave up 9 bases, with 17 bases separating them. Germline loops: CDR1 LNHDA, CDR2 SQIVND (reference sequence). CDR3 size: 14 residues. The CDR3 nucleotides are TGTGCCAGTAGTATTCTGTCCGGGTACCAGCCCCAGTACTTC. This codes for CASSILSGYQPQYF.

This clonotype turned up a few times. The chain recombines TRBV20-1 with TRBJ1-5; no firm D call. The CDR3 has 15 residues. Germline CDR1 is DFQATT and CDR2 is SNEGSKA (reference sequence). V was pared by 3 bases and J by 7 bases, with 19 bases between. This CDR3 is CSASNSRFPGQPQHF. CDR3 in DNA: TGCAGTGCTAGTAATAGTCGCTTCCCTGGGCAGCCCCAGCATTTT.

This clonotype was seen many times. This CDR3 reads CASSLDGSQETQYF. DNA of the CDR3: TGTGCCAGCAGCTTAGACGGGAGCCAAGAGACCCAGTACTTC. V and J are TRBV7-2 and TRBJ2-5; tentative D call: TRBD2 (6 bases). V dropped 1 base and J dropped 1 base, with 7 bases sitting between them. Germline-derived CDR1 and CDR2 are SGHTA and FQGNSA. This CDR3 contains 14 residues.

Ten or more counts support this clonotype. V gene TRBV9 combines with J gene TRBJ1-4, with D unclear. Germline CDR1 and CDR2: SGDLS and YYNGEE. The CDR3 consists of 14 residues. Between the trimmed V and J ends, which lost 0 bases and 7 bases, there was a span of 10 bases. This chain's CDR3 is CASSVGPAGEKLFF. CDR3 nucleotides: TGTGCCAGCAGCGTAGGCCCGGCGGGTGAAAAACTGTTTTTT.

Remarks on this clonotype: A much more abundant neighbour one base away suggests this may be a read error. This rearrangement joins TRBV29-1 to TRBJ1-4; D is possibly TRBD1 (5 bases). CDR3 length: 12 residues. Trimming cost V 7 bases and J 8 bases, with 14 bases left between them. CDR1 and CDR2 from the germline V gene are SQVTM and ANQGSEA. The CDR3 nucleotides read TGCAGCGGTCTACAGGTGAGCGAAAAACTGTTTTTT. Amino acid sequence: CSGLQVSEKLFF. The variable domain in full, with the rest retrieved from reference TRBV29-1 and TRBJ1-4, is SAVISQKPSRDICQRGTSLTIQCQVDSQVTMMFWYRQQPGQSLTLIATANQGSEATYESGFVIDKFPISRPNLTFSTLTVSNMSPEDSSIYLCSGLQVSEKLFFGSGTQLSVL.

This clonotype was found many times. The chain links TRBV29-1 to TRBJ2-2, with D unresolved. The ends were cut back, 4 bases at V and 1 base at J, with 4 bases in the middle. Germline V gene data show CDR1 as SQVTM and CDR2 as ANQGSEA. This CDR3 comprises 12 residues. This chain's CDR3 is CSVGLNTGELFF. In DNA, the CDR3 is TGCAGCGTTGGGCTGAACACCGGGGAGCTGTTTTTT.

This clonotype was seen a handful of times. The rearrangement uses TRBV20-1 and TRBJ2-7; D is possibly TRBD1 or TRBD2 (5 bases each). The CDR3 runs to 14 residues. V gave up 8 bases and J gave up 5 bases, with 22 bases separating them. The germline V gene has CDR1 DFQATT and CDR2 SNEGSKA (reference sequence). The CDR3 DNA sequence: TGCAGTATCCCGGATGAGGGGAGTAGGAACGAGCAGTACTTC. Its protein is CSIPDEGSRNEQYF.

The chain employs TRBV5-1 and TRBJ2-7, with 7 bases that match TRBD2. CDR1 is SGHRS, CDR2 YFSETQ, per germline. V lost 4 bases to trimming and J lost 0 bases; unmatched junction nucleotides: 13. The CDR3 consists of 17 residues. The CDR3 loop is CASSGGEWAVVSYEQYF. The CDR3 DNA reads TGCGCCAGCAGCGGGGGGGAGTGGGCTGTCGTCTCCTACGAGCAGTACTTC.

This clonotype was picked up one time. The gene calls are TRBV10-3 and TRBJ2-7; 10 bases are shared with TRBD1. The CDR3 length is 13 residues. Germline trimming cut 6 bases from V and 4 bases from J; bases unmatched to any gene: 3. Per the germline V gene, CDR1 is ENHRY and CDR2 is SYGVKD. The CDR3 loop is CAISPDRGYEQYF. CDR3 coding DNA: TGTGCCATCAGCCCGGACAGGGGGTACGAGCAGTACTTC.

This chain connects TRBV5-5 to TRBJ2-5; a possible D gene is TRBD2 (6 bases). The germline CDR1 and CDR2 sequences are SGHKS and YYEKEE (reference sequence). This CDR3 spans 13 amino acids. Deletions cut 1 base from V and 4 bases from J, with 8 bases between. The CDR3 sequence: CASSLPGGETQYF. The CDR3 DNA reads TGTGCCAGCAGCTTGCCCGGGGGAGAGACCCAGTACTTC.

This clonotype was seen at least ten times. The chain's CDR3 is CAISEEEDGGYGYTF. The CDR3 DNA reads TGTGCCATCAGTGAAGAGGAGGACGGCGGCTATGGCTACACCTTC. This chain connects TRBV10-3 to TRBJ1-2, with D unresolved. The CDR3 has 15 residues. Germline V gene lookup returns CDR1 ENHRY and CDR2 SYGVKD. V dropped 3 bases and J dropped 4 bases, with 15 bases sitting between them.

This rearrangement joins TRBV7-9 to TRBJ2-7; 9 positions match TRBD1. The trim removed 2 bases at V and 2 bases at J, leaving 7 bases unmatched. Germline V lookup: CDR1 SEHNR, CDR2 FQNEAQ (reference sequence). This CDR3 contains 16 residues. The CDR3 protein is CASSLNLGTGTYEQYF. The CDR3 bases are TGTGCCAGCAGCTTAAATTTGGGGACAGGGACCTACGAGCAGTACTTC.

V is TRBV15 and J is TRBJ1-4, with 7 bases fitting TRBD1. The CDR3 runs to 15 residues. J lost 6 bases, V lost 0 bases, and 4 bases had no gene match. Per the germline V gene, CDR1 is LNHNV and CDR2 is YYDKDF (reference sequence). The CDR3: CATSREGRGYEKLFF. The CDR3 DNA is TGTGCCACCAGCAGAGAAGGCAGGGGGTATGAAAAACTGTTTTTT. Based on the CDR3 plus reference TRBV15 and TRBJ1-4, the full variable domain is DAMVIQNPRYQVTQFGKPVTLSCSQTLNHNVMYWYQQKSSQAPKLLFHYYDKDFNNEADTPDNFQSRRPNTSFCFLDIRSPGLGDTAMYLCATSREGRGYEKLFFGSGTQLSVL.

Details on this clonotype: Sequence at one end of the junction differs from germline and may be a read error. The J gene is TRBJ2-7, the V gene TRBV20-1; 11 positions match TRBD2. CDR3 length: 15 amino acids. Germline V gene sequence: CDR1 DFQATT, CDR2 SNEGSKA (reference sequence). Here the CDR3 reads CGARQTSGKSYEQYF. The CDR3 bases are TGCGGTGCTAGGCAGACTAGCGGGAAATCCTACGAGCAGTACTTC.

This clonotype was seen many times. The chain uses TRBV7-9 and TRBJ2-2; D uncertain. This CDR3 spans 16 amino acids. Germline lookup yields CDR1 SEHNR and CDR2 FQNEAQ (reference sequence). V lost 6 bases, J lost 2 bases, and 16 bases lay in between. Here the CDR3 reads CASSSPQDGNTGELFF. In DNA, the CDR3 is TGTGCCAGCAGTTCCCCCCAGGACGGAAACACCGGGGAGCTGTTTTTT. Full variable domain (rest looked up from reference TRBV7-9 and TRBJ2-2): DTGVSQNPRHKITKRGQNVTFRCDPISEHNRLYWYRQTLGQGPEFLTYFQNEAQLEKSRLLSDRFSAERPKGSFSTLEIQRTEQGDSAMYLCASSSPQDGNTGELFFGEGSRLTVL.

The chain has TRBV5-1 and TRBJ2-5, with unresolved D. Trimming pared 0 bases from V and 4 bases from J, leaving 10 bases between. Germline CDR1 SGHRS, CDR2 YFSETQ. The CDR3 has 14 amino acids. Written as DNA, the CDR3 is TGCGCCAGCAGCTTGGGATGGCTAGTAGAGACCCAGTACTTC. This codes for CASSLGWLVETQYF. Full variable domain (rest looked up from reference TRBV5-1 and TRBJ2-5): KAGVTQTPRYLIKTRGQQVTLSCSPISGHRSVSWYQQTPGQGLQFLFEYFSETQRNKGNFPGRFSGRQFSNSRSEMNVSTLELGDSALYLCASSLGWLVETQYFGPGTRLLVL.

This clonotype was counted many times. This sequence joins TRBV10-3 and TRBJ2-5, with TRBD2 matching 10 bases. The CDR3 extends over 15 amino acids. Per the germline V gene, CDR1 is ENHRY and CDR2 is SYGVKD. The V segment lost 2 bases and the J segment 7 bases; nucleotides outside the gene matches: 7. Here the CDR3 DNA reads TGTGCCATCAGTGAGCCAGGCGAGCGGGAGGGGACCCAGTACTTC. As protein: CAISEPGEREGTQYF.

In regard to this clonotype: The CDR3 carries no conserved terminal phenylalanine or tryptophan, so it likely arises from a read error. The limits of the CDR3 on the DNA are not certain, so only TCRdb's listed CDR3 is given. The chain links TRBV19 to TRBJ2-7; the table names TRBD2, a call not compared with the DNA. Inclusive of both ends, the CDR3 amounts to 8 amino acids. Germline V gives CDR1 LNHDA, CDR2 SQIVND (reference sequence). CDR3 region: CASSISAG.

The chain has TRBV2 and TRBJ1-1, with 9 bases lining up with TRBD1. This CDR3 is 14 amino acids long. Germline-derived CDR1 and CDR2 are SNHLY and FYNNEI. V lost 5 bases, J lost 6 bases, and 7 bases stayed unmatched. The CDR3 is CASSRQGGDAEAFF. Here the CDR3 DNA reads TGTGCCAGCAGTCGACAGGGGGGCGACGCTGAAGCTTTCTTT.

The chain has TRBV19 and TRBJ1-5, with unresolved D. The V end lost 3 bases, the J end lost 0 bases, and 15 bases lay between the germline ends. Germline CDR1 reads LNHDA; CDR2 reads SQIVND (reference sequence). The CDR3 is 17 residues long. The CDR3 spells CASSIKGTAYSNQPQHF. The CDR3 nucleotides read TGTGCCAGTAGTATTAAAGGTACAGCTTATAGCAATCAGCCCCAGCATTTT.

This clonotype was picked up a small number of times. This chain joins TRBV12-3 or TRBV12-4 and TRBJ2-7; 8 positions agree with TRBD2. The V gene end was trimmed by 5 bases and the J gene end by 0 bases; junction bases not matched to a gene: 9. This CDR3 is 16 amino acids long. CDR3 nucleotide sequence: TGTGCCAGCAGTCCCTGGTTAGCGGGAAGCTCCTACGAGCAGTACTTC. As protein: CASSPWLAGSSYEQYF.

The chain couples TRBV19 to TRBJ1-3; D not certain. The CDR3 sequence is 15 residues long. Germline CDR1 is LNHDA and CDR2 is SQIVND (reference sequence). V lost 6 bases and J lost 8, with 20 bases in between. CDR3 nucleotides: TGTGCCAGTAGAGGTCGGTTGGACCATGGCTACACCATATATTTT. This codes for CASRGRLDHGYTIYF.

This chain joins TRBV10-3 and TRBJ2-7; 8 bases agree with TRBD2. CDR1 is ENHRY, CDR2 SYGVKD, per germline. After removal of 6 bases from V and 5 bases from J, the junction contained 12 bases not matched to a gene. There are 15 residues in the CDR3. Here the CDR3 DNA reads TGTGCCATCAGCGAAACTAGCGGACGTCTCGACGAGCAGTACTTC. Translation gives CAISETSGRLDEQYF.

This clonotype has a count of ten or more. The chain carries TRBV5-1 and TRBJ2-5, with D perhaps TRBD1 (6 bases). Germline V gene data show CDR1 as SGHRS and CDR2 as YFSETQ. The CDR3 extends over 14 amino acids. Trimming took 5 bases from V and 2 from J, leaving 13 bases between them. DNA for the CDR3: TGCGCCAGCAGTTACAGGGCCAGTCAAGAGACCCAGTACTTC. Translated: CASSYRASQETQYF.

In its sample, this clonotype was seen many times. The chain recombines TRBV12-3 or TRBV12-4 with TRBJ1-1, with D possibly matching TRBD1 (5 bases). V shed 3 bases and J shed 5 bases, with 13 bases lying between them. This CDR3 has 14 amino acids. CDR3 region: CASSFTQGGTEAFF. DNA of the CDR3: TGTGCCAGCAGTTTTACGCAGGGAGGAACTGAAGCTTTCTTT.

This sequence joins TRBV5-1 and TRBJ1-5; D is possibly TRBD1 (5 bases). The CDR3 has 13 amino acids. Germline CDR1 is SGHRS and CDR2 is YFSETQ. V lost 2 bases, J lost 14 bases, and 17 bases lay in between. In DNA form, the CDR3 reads TGCGCCAGCAGCTTAGGGGACCGGCAACACGAGCATTTT. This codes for CASSLGDRQHEHF.

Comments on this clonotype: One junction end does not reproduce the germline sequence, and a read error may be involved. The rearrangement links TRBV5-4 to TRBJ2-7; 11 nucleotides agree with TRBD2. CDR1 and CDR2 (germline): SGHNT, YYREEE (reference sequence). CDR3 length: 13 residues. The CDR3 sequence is CASSLSSGRRVIF. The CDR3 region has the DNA TGTGCCAGCAGCCTATCTAGCGGGAGGCGGGTAATCTTC. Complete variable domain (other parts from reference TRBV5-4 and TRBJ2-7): ETGVTQSPTHLIKTRGQQVTLRCSSQSGHNTVSWYQQALGQGPQFIFQYYREEENGRGNFPPRFSGLQFPNYSSELNVNALELDDSALYLCASSLSSGRRVIFGPGTRLTVT.

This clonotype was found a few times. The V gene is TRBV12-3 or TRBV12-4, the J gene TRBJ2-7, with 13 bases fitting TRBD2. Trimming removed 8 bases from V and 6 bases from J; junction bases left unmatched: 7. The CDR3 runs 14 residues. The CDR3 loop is CASSAGTSGVEQYF. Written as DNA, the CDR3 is TGTGCCAGCTCCGCTGGGACTAGCGGGGTCGAGCAGTACTTC.

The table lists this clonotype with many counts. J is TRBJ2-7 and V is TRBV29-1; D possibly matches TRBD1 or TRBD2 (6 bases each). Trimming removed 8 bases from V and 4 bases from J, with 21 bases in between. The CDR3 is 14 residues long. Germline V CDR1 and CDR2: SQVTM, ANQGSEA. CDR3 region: CSPLWGALRYEQYF. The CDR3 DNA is TGCAGCCCGCTGTGGGGGGCGCTCCGGTACGAGCAGTACTTC.

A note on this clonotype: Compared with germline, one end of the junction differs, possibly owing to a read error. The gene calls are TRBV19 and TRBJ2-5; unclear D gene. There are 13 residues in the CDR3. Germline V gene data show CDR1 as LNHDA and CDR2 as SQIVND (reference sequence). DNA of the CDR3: TGTGCCAGTAGTATTTCGCAGAGTGAGAGCCAGTACTTC. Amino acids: CASSISQSESQYF.

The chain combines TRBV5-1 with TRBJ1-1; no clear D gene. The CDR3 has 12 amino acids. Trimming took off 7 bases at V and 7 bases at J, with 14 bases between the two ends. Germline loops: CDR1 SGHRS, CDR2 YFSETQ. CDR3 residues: CASAFSGSEAFF. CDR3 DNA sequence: TGCGCCAGCGCCTTTTCGGGGAGTGAAGCTTTCTTT.

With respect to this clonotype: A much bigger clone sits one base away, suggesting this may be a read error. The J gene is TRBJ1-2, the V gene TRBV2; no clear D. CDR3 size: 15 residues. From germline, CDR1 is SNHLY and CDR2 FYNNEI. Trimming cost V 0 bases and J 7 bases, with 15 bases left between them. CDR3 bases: TGTGCCAGCAGTGAAGCCGGGATGCCGGACTCTGGCTACACCTTC. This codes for CASSEAGMPDSGYTF. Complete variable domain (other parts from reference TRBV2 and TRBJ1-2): EPEVTQTPSHQVTQMGQEVILRCVPISNHLYFYWYRQILGQKVEFLVSFYNNEISEKSEIFDDQFSVERPDGSNFTLKIRSTKLEDSAMYFCASSEAGMPDSGYTFGSGTRLTVV.